Ten or more counts support the clone carrying this T cell receptor beta chain. This specimen comes from a study of blood T cell repertoires in COVID-19. The repertoire was sequenced with immunoSEQ multiplex PCR; TCRdb's copy has only in-frame clones and lacks some. The sample includes some 250,000 clones, 70% to 85% of them seen just once. Per the germline V gene, CDR1 is LGHDT and CDR2 is YNNKEL (reference sequence). Trimming cost V 2 bases and J 6 bases; bases outside gene matches: 7. This CDR3 comprises 14 residues. For recovered donors of Cohort 3, there were two negative PCRs, clearance, or symptom resolution.

The chain combines TRBV3-1 (or the pseudogene TRBV3-2) with TRBJ2-7; 7 nucleotides match TRBD2. The sample consisted of PBMCs or T cells enriched from blood (not recorded which). The sequence came from a man in his forties who had recovered from COVID-19. CDR3 loop: CASSQRGLTFEQYF. CDR3 nucleotides: TGTGCCAGCAGCCAAAGGGGACTAACCTTCGAGCAGTACTTC.